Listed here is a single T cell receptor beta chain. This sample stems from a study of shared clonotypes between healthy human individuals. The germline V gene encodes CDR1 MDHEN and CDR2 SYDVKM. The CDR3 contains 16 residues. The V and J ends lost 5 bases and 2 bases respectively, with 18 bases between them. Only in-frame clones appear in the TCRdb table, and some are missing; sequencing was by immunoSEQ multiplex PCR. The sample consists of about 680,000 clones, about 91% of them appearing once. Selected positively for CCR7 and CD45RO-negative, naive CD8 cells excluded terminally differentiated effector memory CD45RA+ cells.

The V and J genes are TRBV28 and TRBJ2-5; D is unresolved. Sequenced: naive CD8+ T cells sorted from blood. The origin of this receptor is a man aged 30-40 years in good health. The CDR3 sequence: CASSPGGSRRQETQYF. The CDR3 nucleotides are TGTGCCAGCAGTCCGGGTGGCTCCAGACGGCAAGAGACCCAGTACTTC.